The rows below give T cell receptor beta chains drawn from one sample of a study of post-analysis software for immune sequencing data. TCRdb re-called the PCR reads with MiXCR, one entry per CDR3 protein. The sample has 380,000 or so distinct CDR3 sequences, about a third seen once. Sequenced input: blood. Receptors originate from a girl between 10 and 17 years old with multiple sclerosis. The CDR3 runs from the conserved cysteine through the conserved F or W. D genes are given only for firm matches. Clone size appears in some rows only: once, few, many, or a class for an expanded clone.

v_gene: TRBV27; abundance: .; j_gene: TRBJ2-3; d_gene: .; CDR3aa: CASSSARSTDTQYF; CDR3nt: TGTGCCAGCAGTTCGGCCAGGAGCACAGATACGCAGTATTTT
v_gene: TRBV20-1; abundance: .; j_gene: TRBJ2-1; d_gene: TRBD1; CDR3aa: CSARPTGGADNEQFF; CDR3nt: TGCAGTGCTAGGCCAACAGGGGGCGCGGACAATGAGCAGTTCTTC
v_gene: TRBV28; abundance: .; j_gene: TRBJ2-5; d_gene: .; CDR3aa: CASSLGQGLLQETQYF; CDR3nt: TGTGCCAGCAGTCTAGGGCAGGGCCTCCTCCAAGAGACCCAGTACTTC
v_gene: TRBV5-5; abundance: .; j_gene: TRBJ1-1; d_gene: .; CDR3aa: CASSKYTGHTDAFF; CDR3nt: TGTGCCAGCAGCAAGTACACAGGACACACTGATGCTTTCTTT
v_gene: TRBV2; abundance: few; j_gene: TRBJ1-5; d_gene: TRBD1; CDR3aa: CASSEQGADQPQHF; CDR3nt: TGTGCCAGCAGTGAGCAGGGGGCAGATCAGCCCCAGCATTTT
v_gene: TRBV5-1; abundance: few; j_gene: TRBJ2-3; d_gene: .; CDR3aa: CASRTRGKSTDTQYF; CDR3nt: TGCGCCAGCAGAACCCGGGGGAAGAGCACAGATACGCAGTATTTT
v_gene: TRBV7-3; abundance: .; j_gene: TRBJ2-3; d_gene: .; CDR3aa: CASSKHFTDTQYF; CDR3nt: TGTGCCAGCAGCAAACACTTCACAGATACGCAGTATTTT
v_gene: TRBV7-2; abundance: few; j_gene: TRBJ2-3; d_gene: .; CDR3aa: CASTSRVGTDTQYF; CDR3nt: TGTGCCAGCACCTCCAGGGTAGGCACAGATACGCAGTATTTT
v_gene: TRBV20-1; abundance: .; j_gene: TRBJ1-2; d_gene: .; CDR3aa: CSARWQGHGGYTF; CDR3nt: TGCAGTGCTAGATGGCAGGGCCATGGAGGCTACACCTTC
v_gene: TRBV10-3; abundance: few; j_gene: TRBJ1-1; d_gene: .; CDR3aa: CAISEFWGFEAFF; CDR3nt: TGTGCCATCAGTGAGTTCTGGGGGTTTGAAGCTTTCTTT
v_gene: TRBV11-2; abundance: few; j_gene: TRBJ1-4; d_gene: .; CDR3aa: CASSRVKGNEKLFF; CDR3nt: TGTGCCAGCAGCCGGGTCAAAGGGAATGAAAAACTGTTTTTT
v_gene: TRBV12-3/TRBV12-4; abundance: few; j_gene: TRBJ1-2; d_gene: TRBD1; CDR3aa: CASSYLQGKDGYTF; CDR3nt: TGTGCCAGCAGTTATCTACAGGGGAAGGATGGCTACACCTTC
v_gene: TRBV7-2; abundance: .; j_gene: TRBJ2-7; d_gene: TRBD2; CDR3aa: CASSPGALAGVFLYEQYF; CDR3nt: TGTGCCAGCAGCCCCGGGGCACTAGCGGGAGTTTTCCTCTACGAGCAGTACTTC
v_gene: TRBV18; abundance: .; j_gene: TRBJ2-4; d_gene: TRBD1; CDR3aa: CASSRARDRNIQYF; CDR3nt: TGTGCCAGCTCTCGAGCCCGGGACAGAAACATTCAGTACTTC
v_gene: TRBV7-2; abundance: .; j_gene: TRBJ2-7; d_gene: .; CDR3aa: CASSLALQSSYEQYF; CDR3nt: TGTGCCAGCAGCTTAGCCCTACAGAGCTCCTACGAGCAGTACTTC
v_gene: TRBV24-1; abundance: few; j_gene: TRBJ2-1; d_gene: TRBD1; CDR3aa: CATSDSNRDSHFNEQFF; CDR3nt: TGTGCCACCAGTGATTCCAACCGGGACAGTCACTTCAATGAGCAGTTCTTC
v_gene: TRBV12-3/TRBV12-4; abundance: .; j_gene: TRBJ1-2; d_gene: .; CDR3aa: CASSLGSSSSGYTF; CDR3nt: TGTGCCAGCAGTTTAGGGAGCAGCTCCAGCGGCTACACCTTC
v_gene: TRBV11-2; abundance: .; j_gene: TRBJ2-5; d_gene: .; CDR3aa: CASRLFQETQYF; CDR3nt: TGTGCCAGCAGACTCTTCCAAGAGACCCAGTACTTC
v_gene: TRBV4-3; abundance: once; j_gene: TRBJ2-1; d_gene: .; CDR3aa: CASSQDQLYEQFF; CDR3nt: TGCGCCAGCAGCCAAGATCAGCTGTATGAGCAGTTCTTC
v_gene: TRBV7-8; abundance: .; j_gene: TRBJ2-1; d_gene: .; CDR3aa: CASSDAAGFDEQFF; CDR3nt: TGTGCCAGCAGCGATGCTGCAGGGTTCGATGAGCAGTTCTTC
v_gene: TRBV28; abundance: few; j_gene: TRBJ2-7; d_gene: .; CDR3aa: CASRKTVSTYEQYF; CDR3nt: TGTGCCAGCAGGAAGACAGTTTCGACCTACGAGCAGTACTTC
v_gene: TRBV5-1; abundance: many; j_gene: TRBJ2-1; d_gene: .; CDR3aa: CASSPGPSYNEQFF; CDR3nt: TGCGCCAGCAGCCCGGGGCCCTCCTACAATGAGCAGTTCTTC